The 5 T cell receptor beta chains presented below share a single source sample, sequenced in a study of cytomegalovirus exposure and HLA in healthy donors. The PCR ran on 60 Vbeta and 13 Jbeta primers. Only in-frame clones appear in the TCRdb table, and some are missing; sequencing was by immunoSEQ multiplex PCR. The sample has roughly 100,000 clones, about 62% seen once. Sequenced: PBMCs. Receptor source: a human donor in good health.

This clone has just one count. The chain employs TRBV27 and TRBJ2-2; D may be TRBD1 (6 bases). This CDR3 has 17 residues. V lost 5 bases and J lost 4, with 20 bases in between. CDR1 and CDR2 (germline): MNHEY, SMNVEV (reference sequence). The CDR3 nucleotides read TGTGCCAGCAGTCCTCTAGGGGCGACAGGTGCCACCGGGGAGCTGTTTTTT. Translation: CASSPLGATGATGELFF.

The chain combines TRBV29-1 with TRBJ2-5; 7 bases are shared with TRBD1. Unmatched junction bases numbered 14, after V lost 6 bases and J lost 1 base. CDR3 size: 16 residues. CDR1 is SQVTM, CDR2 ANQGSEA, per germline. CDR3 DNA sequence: TGCAGCGTAATATATACCGGGACAGCACTCCAAGAGACCCAGTACTTC. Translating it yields CSVIYTGTALQETQYF.

The CDR3 DNA is TGTGCCAGCACCTCGCCGGGGACTAGCACAGATACGCAGTATTTT. It translates to CASTSPGTSTDTQYF. V gene TRBV6-5 combines with J gene TRBJ2-3, with TRBD2 as a possible D gene (6 bases). V was shortened by 7 bases and J by 0 bases, with 14 bases between the two germline ends. This CDR3 comprises 15 residues. The germline V gene encodes CDR1 MNHEY and CDR2 SVGAGI.

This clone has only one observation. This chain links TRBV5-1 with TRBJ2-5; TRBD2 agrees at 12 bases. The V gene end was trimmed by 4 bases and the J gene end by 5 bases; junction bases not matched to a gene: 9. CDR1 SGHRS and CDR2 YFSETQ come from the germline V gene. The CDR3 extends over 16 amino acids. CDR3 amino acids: CASSTGLAGGAETQYF. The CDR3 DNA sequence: TGCGCCAGCAGCACGGGACTAGCGGGTGGGGCGGAGACCCAGTACTTC.

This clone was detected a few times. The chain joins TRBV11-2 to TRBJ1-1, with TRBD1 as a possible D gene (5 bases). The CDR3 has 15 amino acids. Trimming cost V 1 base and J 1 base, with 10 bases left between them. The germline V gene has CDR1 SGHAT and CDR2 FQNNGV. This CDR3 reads CASSLGRTPNTEAFF. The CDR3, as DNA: TGTGCCAGCAGCTTAGGTAGGACACCGAACACTGAAGCTTTCTTT. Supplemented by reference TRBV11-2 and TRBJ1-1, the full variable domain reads EAGVAQSPRYKIIEKRQSVAFWCNPISGHATLYWYQQILGQGPKLLIQFQNNGVVDDSQLPKDRFSAERLKGVDSTLKIQPAKLEDSAVYLCASSLGRTPNTEAFFGQGTRLTVV.